This record covers a single T cell receptor (beta chain). What it binds is not known. Germline V gene lookup returns CDR1 LNHDA and CDR2 SQIVND (reference sequence). Trimming removed 6 bases at V and 0 bases at J, with 21 bases between. The CDR3 has 18 residues. Assay: immunoSEQ multiplex PCR; the TCRdb copy retains only in-frame clones and omits some. The table lists over 130,000 clones, roughly 90% of them singletons. The sample originates from a study of T cell responses to AZD1222 COVID-19 vaccine. Study conclusions and caveats: Most donors were white British and more were female, and clonal diversity was possibly underestimated.

The sequence was obtained from an adult in good health. This chain connects TRBV19 to TRBJ1-5; D unclear. The sample was peripheral blood, taken on day 0 of AZD1222 vaccination. The CDR3 region has the DNA TGTGCCAGTAGCCCCCCACGCGGCAAGAGATATAGCAATCAGCCCCAGCATTTT. Encoded protein: CASSPPRGKRYSNQPQHF.